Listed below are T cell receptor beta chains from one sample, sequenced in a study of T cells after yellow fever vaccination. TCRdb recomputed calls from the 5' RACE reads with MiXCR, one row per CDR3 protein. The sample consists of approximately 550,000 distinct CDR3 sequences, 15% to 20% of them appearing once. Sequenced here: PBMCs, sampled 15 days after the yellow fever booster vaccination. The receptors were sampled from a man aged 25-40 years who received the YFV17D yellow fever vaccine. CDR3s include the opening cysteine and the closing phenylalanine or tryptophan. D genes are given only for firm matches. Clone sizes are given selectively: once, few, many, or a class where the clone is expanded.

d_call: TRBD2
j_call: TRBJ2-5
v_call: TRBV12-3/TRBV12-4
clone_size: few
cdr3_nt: TGTGCCAGCTCTTCGGCTAGCGGGTGGGGAGAGACCCAGTACTTC
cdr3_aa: CASSSASGWGETQYF

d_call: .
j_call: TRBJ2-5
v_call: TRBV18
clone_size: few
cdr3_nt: TGTGCCAGCTCAGGGGCCCCAGAGACCCAGTACTTC
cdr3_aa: CASSGAPETQYF

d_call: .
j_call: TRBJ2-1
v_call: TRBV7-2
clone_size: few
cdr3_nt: TGTGCCAGCAGCTTACAGTATGAGCAGTTCTTC
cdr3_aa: CASSLQYEQFF

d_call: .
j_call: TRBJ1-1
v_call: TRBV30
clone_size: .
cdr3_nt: TGTGCCTGGACAGGAATAACACTTCCCAACTTTGAAGCTTTCTTT
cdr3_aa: CAWTGITLPNFEAFF

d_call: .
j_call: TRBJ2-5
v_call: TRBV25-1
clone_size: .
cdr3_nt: TGTGCCAGCAGTGAATTACGGGTAGAGACCCAGTACTTC
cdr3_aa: CASSELRVETQYF

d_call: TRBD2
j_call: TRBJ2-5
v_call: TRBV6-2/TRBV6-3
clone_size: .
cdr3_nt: TGTGCCAGCAGCAATCCCTGGACTAGCGGGAGGGCCGGAGAGACCCAGTACTTC
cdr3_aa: CASSNPWTSGRAGETQYF

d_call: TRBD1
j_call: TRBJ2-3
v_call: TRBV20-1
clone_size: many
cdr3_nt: TGCAGTGCTAACAGGGGGCCTAGCGCAGATACGCAGTATTTT
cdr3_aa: CSANRGPSADTQYF

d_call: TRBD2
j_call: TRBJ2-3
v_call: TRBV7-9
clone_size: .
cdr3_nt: TGTGCCAGCAGTGGAAAAGCGGGAGGGGGATCAGATACGCAGTATTTT
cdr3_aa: CASSGKAGGGSDTQYF

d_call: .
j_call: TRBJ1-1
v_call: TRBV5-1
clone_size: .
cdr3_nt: TGCGCCAGCAGCCCGGGAGCGGGGTATGGGAACTCTGAAGCTTTCTTT
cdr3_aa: CASSPGAGYGNSEAFF

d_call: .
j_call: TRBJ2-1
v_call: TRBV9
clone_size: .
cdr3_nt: TGTGCCAGCAGCGTAGGGGCGGCCACTTGGGGGGATGAGCAGTTCTTC
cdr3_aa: CASSVGAATWGDEQFF

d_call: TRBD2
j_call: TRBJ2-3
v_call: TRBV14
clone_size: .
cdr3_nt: TGTGCCAGCAGCCAAGGACTAGCGGGATGGACAGATACGCAGTATTTT
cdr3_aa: CASSQGLAGWTDTQYF

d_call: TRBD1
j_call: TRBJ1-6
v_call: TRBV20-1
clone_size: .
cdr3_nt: TGCAGTGCTAGAGATTCAGGGCCGGGACAGGGAAGGAATTCACCCCTCCACTTT
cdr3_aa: CSARDSGPGQGRNSPLHF

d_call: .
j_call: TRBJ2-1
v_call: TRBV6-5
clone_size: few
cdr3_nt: TGTGCCAGCAGTTACGGGGCTAGTTTGGGCAATGAGCAGTTCTTC
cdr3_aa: CASSYGASLGNEQFF

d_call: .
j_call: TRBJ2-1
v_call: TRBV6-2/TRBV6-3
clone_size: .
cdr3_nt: TGTGCCAGCACCACAGGACCCGTCCATGAGCAGTTCTTC
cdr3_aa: CASTTGPVHEQFF

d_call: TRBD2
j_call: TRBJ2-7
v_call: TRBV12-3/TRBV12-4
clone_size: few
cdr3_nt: TGTGCCAGCAGTTCATCTAGCGGGAGGGCCCCCTACGAGCAGTACTTC
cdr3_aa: CASSSSSGRAPYEQYF

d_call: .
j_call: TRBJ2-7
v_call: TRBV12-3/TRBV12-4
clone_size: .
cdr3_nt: TGTGCCAGCAGAGAAACAGCGGACGTCGACGAGCAGTACTTC
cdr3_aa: CASRETADVDEQYF

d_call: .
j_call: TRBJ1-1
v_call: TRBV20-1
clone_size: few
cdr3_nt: TGCAGTGCCCGAGTCAGGGGGAACACTGAAGCTTTCTTT
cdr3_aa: CSARVRGNTEAFF

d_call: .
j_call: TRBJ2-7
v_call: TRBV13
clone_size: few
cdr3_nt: TGTGCCAGCAGCAGAGAGGCGGGTTACGAGCAGTACTTC
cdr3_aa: CASSREAGYEQYF

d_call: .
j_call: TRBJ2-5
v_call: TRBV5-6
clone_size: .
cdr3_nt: TGTGCCAGCAGCTTGTTCACTTCTGAGACCCAGTACTTC
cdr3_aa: CASSLFTSETQYF

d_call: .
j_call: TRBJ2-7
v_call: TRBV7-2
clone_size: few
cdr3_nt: TGTGCCAGCAGCTTAGCACCCTCAGGCGAGCAGTACTTC
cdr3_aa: CASSLAPSGEQYF

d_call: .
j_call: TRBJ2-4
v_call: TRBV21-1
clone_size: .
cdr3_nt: TGTGCCAGCAGCACCCTTAATCCGGGACTAGCGGGAGGGACAGCCAAAAACATTCAGTACTTC
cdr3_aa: CASSTLNPGLAGGTAKNIQYF

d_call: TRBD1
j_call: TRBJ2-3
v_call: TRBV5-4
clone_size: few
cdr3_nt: TGTGCCAGCAGCAACAGGGGGGAAGGTGATACGCAGTATTTT
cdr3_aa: CASSNRGEGDTQYF

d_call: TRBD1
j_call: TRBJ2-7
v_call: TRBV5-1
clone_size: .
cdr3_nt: TGCGCCAGCAGCTTGGATCAGGGGGCTGGTGAGCAGTACTTC
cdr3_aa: CASSLDQGAGEQYF

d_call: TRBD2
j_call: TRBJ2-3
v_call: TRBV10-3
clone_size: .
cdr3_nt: TGTGCCATCAAAGGCGGGAGGGCCGAAGATACGCAGTATTTT
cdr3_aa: CAIKGGRAEDTQYF

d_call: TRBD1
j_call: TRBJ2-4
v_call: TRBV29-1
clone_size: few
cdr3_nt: TGCAGCGGCACAGGGGTGTCCAAAAACATTCAGTACTTC
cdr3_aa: CSGTGVSKNIQYF

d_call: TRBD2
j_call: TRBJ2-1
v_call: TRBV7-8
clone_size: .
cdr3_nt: TGTGCCAGCAGAATGGGACTAGCGGGACCCAATGTAGGGCACAATGAGCAGTTCTTC
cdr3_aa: CASRMGLAGPNVGHNEQFF

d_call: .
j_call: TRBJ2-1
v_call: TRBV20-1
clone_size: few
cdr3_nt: TGCAGTGTGTGGGGGCGGAATGAGCAGTTCTTC
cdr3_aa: CSVWGRNEQFF

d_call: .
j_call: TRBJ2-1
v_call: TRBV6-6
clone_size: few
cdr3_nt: TGTGCCAGCACGGACCCCCGAGACAATGAGCAGTTCTTC
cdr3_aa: CASTDPRDNEQFF

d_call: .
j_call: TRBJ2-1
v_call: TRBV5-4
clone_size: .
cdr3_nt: TGTGCCAGCAGGATTGACAGCAATGAGCAGTTCTTC
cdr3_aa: CASRIDSNEQFF

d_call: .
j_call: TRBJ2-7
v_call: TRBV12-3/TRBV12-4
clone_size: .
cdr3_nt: TGTGCCAGCGCCTCGACTGGCTACGAGCAGTACTTC
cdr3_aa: CASASTGYEQYF

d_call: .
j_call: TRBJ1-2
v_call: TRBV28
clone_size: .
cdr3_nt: TGTGCCAGCAGTTTTAGGTCTGGGGGCTTTTCTGGCTACACCTTC
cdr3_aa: CASSFRSGGFSGYTF

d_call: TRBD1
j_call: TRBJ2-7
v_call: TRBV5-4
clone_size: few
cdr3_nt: TGTGCCAGCAGCTTGCGCGCCGGGACAGTGATTACCTACGAGCAGTACTTC
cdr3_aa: CASSLRAGTVITYEQYF

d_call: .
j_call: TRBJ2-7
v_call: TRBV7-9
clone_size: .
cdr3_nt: TGTGCCAGCGAAGTTGGACCCTACGAGCAGTACTTC
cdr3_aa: CASEVGPYEQYF

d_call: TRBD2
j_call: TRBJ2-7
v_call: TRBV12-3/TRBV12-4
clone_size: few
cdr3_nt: TGTGCCAGCAGCCTCACTAGCGGGAGGGCCCCATACGAGCAGTACTTC
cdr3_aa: CASSLTSGRAPYEQYF

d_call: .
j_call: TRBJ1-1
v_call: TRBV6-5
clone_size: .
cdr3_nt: TGTGCCAGCAGTTACCCCAATAGTGAAGCTTTCTTT
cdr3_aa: CASSYPNSEAFF

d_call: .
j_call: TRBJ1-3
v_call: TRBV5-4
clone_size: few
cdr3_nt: TGTGCCAGCAGCTTGGGCTTTGTTGGGCAGGAAGAAAACACCATATATTTT
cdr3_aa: CASSLGFVGQEENTIYF

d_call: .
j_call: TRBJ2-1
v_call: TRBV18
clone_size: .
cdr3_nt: TGTGCCAGCTCACCACCGAAGGGGAAGCAGTTCTTC
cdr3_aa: CASSPPKGKQFF

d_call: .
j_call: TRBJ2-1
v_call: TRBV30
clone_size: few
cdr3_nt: TGTGCCTGGAGTGTCGGGGTCCGGGGTGAGCAGTTCTTC
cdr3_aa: CAWSVGVRGEQFF

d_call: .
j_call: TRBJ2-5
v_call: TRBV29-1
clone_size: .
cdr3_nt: TGCAGCGTTCGACCAAAAGAGACCCAGTACTTC
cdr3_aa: CSVRPKETQYF

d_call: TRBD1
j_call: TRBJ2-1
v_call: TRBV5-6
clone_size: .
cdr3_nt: TGTGCCAGCAGCTTTCAGGGGGTCTTGGTAGATGAGCAGTTCTTC
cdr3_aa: CASSFQGVLVDEQFF